This entry lists 20 T cell receptor beta chains sequenced from one sample in a study of early T cells in non-severe SARS-CoV-2 infection. TCRdb re-called the 5' RACE reads with MiXCR, one entry per CDR3 protein. The sample includes around 39,000 distinct CDR3 sequences, about 8% of them seen just once. The sequenced sample was whole blood, obtained at baseline. All receptors come from an adult who was a healthcare worker with PCR-confirmed SARS-CoV-2 infection or an uninfected control (not recorded which).

This clonotype was counted at least ten times. The chain recombines TRBV18 with TRBJ2-1; 7 bases map to TRBD2. Germline CDR1 reads KGHSH; CDR2 reads LQKENI. V lost 6 bases to trimming and J lost 5 bases; unmatched junction nucleotides: 16. The CDR3 loop spans 17 amino acids. CDR3 coding DNA: TGTGCCAGCTCGCCCCTAAGCGGGGCCCGCACGCACAATGAGCAGTTCTTC. It translates to CASSPLSGARTHNEQFF.

A note on this clonotype: A much more abundant neighbour one base away suggests this may be a read error. The chain recombines TRBV20-1 with TRBJ1-6, with a tentative D call TRBD1 (6 bases). Germline V gene data show CDR1 as DFQATT and CDR2 as SNEGSKA (reference sequence). CDR3 length: 15 residues. Trimming pared 7 bases from V and 4 bases from J, leaving 17 bases between. CDR3 loop: CSVQTEGVYNSPLHF. CDR3 nucleotides: TGCAGTGTTCAGACTGAGGGGGTTTATAATTCACCCCTCCACTTT.

In its sample, this clonotype was seen many times. The chain links TRBV6-4 to TRBJ1-1; unclear D gene. V was clipped by 6 bases and J by 1 base, with 9 bases between them. Germline CDR1 and CDR2: MRHNA and SNTAGT. The CDR3 runs to 13 residues. CDR3 coding DNA: TGTGCCAGCAGCGAACAAAGGAACACTGAAGCTTTCTTT. Amino acids: CASSEQRNTEAFF.

This clonotype has only a few counts. The gene calls are TRBV7-2 and TRBJ1-6, with a weak D call TRBD1 (6 bases). The V and J ends lost 8 bases and 7 bases respectively, with 18 bases between them. Germline-derived CDR1 and CDR2 are SGHTA and FQGNSA. The CDR3 spans 15 residues. The DNA of the CDR3 is TGTGCCAGCCGTTTCCGCGTGCAGGGGAATTCACCCCTCCACTTT. This codes for CASRFRVQGNSPLHF.

The genes are TRBV12-3 or TRBV12-4 and TRBJ1-2, with TRBD1 matching 9 bases. V gave up 4 bases and J gave up 10 bases; unmatched junction bases: 4. The CDR3 length is 12 residues. CDR3 DNA: TGTGCCAGCAGTTGGGACAGGGCTCCCTACACCTTC. This sequence encodes CASSWDRAPYTF.

This clonotype was picked up a small number of times. The chain recombines TRBV7-6 with TRBJ2-5, with TRBD1 identical over 7 bases. The CDR3 is made up of 16 amino acids. Losses at the gene ends were 2 bases for V and 2 bases for J; bases not matched to a gene: 8. Germline V gives CDR1 SGHVS, CDR2 FNYEAQ. In nucleotides, the CDR3 is TGTGCCAGCAGCTTAATAGCGACAGGGAAGCAAGAGACCCAGTACTTC. Translation gives CASSLIATGKQETQYF.

This clonotype was counted a few times. V gene TRBV20-1 combines with J gene TRBJ2-4, with D possibly matching TRBD2 (7 bases). Germline V CDR1 and CDR2: DFQATT, SNEGSKA (reference sequence). V gave up 4 bases and J gave up 1 base, with 14 bases separating them. This CDR3 is 15 amino acids long. CDR3 DNA sequence: TGCAGTGCTACTTCGGAGGGGGGGGCCAAAAACATTCAGTACTTC. This encodes CSATSEGGAKNIQYF.

Only a few counts were recorded for this clonotype. The chain combines TRBV12-5 with TRBJ2-5; D possibly corresponds to TRBD1 (6 bases). There are 14 residues in the CDR3. V dropped 4 bases and J dropped 3 bases, with 12 bases sitting between them. CDR1 and CDR2 (germline): LGHNT, FRNRAP. The CDR3 loop is CASGSLDSEETQYF. The CDR3 region has the DNA TGTGCTAGTGGTTCTCTGGACAGCGAAGAGACCCAGTACTTC.

This clonotype was seen ten or more times. V gene TRBV5-5 combines with J gene TRBJ1-1; D gene ambiguous. V was cut by 4 bases and J by 1 base, with 5 bases left in between. CDR1 is SGHKS, CDR2 YYEKEE, per germline (reference sequence). The CDR3 covers 12 residues. CDR3 in amino acids: CASSPSNTEAFF. The CDR3 DNA sequence: TGTGCCAGCAGCCCGTCGAACACTGAAGCTTTCTTT.

This clonotype was counted between two and nine times. CDR3 residues: CASSLDRVGQGSYNEQFF. The CDR3, as DNA: TGTGCCAGCAGCTTAGATCGAGTCGGCCAGGGAAGCTACAATGAGCAGTTCTTC. The chain couples TRBV11-2 to TRBJ2-1, with D possibly matching TRBD1 (5 bases). The CDR3 runs 18 residues. Germline loops: CDR1 SGHAT, CDR2 FQNNGV. Trimming took 0 bases from V and 3 from J, leaving 18 bases between them.

V gene TRBV19 combines with J gene TRBJ2-2, with 10 nucleotides matching TRBD1. Germline V gene data show CDR1 as LNHDA and CDR2 as SQIVND (reference sequence). This CDR3 has 15 residues. With 3 bases clipped from V and 5 bases from J, the junction kept 3 bases outside the gene matches. For the CDR3, the DNA is TGTGCCAGTAGTATGGGACAGGGGATTACCGGGGAGCTGTTTTTT. Protein sequence: CASSMGQGITGELFF.

This clonotype was detected many times. CDR3 sequence: CASSLTGNYGYTF. DNA for the CDR3: TGTGCCAGCAGCCTAACAGGGAACTATGGCTACACCTTC. This rearrangement joins TRBV3-1 to TRBJ1-2; D is possibly TRBD1 (6 bases). CDR3 length equals 13 residues. V was pared by 4 bases and J by 2 bases, with 8 bases between. The germline CDR1 and CDR2 sequences are LGHDT and YNNKEL (reference sequence).

The table lists this clonotype with many counts. The chain is built from TRBV4-3 and TRBJ2-1, with D tentatively TRBD2 (6 bases). This CDR3 is 18 amino acids long. V lost 0 bases, J lost 0 bases, and 15 bases lay in between. Germline CDR1 and CDR2: LGHNA and YSLEER. CDR3 nucleotides: TGCGCCAGCAGCCAAGATTGGGGGACTTCGAGCTCCTACAATGAGCAGTTCTTC. Translation gives CASSQDWGTSSSYNEQFF.

The table lists this clonotype with many counts. This chain uses TRBV6-5 with TRBJ2-7, with 7 positions matching TRBD2. V lost 0 bases, J lost 0 bases, and 5 bases stayed unmatched. The germline gives CDR1 MNHEY, CDR2 SVGAGI. This CDR3 region has 16 residues. Here the CDR3 reads CASSYSTGGSSYEQYF. CDR3 DNA: TGTGCCAGCAGTTACTCGACCGGCGGGAGCTCCTACGAGCAGTACTTC.

V gene TRBV3-1 combines with J gene TRBJ2-7; no reliable D call. In germline, CDR1 is LGHDT, CDR2 YNNKEL (reference sequence). This CDR3 region has 13 residues. The germline V and J ends were trimmed by 0 bases and 5 bases, with 8 bases remaining between them. CDR3 DNA: TGTGCCAGCAGCCAAGATCTAGAGGACGAGCAGTACTTC. This codes for CASSQDLEDEQYF.

This clonotype appeared a few times. V usage is TRBV10-3 and J usage is TRBJ2-3, with TRBD2 matching over 15 bases. The germline V gene has CDR1 ENHRY and CDR2 SYGVKD. Trimming at V came to 3 bases and at J to 6 bases, leaving 4 bases not matched to a gene. This CDR3 is built from 16 residues. This CDR3 reads CAISERTSGGADTQYF. The CDR3 nucleotides read TGTGCCATCAGTGAACGGACTAGCGGGGGGGCTGATACGCAGTATTTT.

V usage is TRBV12-5 and J usage is TRBJ2-1, with TRBD1 as a possible D gene (6 bases). V shed 0 bases and J shed 1 base, with 10 bases lying between them. CDR1 LGHNT and CDR2 FRNRAP come from the germline V gene. The CDR3 has 16 amino acids. CDR3 protein: CASGLVLGGSYNEQFF. CDR3 bases: TGTGCTAGTGGTTTGGTACTAGGGGGATCCTACAATGAGCAGTTCTTC. Using reference TRBV12-5 and TRBJ2-1 for the parts outside the CDR3, the full variable domain is DARVTQTPRHKVTEMGQEVTMRCQPILGHNTVFWYRQTMMQGLELLAYFRNRAPLDDSGMPKDRFSAEMPDATLATLKIQPSEPRDSAVYFCASGLVLGGSYNEQFFGPGTRLTVL.

This clonotype has ten or more counts. The DNA for the CDR3 is TGTGCCAGCACGCCGACCGGGAGAAACTATGGCTACACCTTC. The encoded protein is CASTPTGRNYGYTF. The V and J genes are TRBV5-4 and TRBJ1-2, with no clear D. Per germline, CDR1 SGHNT and CDR2 YYREEE (reference sequence). The CDR3 extends over 14 amino acids. Trimming removed 6 bases from V and 2 bases from J, with 14 bases in between.

The V and J genes are TRBV6-6 and TRBJ2-1; D is unresolved. V gave up 6 bases and J gave up 0 bases, with 6 bases separating them. The CDR3 totals 13 residues. Per germline, CDR1 MNHNY and CDR2 SVGAGI (reference sequence). The CDR3 DNA reads as TGTGCCAGCAGCCCAGCCTCCTACAATGAGCAGTTCTTC. Protein: CASSPASYNEQFF.

In its sample, this clonotype was seen once. One base away lies a much larger clone, so this may be a sequencing read error. V gene TRBV20-1 combines with J gene TRBJ2-7, with TRBD1 identical over 10 bases. The J segment lost 2 bases and the V segment lost 6 bases, leaving 4 bases of the junction unmatched. Germline values: CDR1 DFQATT, CDR2 SNEGSKA (reference sequence). This CDR3 region has 13 residues. CDR3 nucleotides: TGCAGTGCGGGGGACAGGGGTACCTACGAGCAGTACTTC. It is translated as CSAGDRGTYEQYF.